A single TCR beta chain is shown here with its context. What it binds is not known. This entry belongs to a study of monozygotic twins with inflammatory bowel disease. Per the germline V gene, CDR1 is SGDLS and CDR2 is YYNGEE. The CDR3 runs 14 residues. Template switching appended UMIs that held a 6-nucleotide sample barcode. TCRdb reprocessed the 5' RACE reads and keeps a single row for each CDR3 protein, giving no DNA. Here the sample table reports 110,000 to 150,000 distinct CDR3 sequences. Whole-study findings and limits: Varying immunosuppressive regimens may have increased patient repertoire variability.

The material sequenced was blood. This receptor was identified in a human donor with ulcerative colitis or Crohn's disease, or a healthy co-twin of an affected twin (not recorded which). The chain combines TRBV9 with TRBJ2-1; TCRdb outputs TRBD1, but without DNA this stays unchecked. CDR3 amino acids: CASSPAEGVNEQFF. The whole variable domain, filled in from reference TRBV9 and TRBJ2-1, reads DSGVTQTPKHLITATGQRVTLRCSPRSGDLSVYWYQQSLDQGLQFLIQYYNGEERAKGNILERFSAQQFPDLHSELNLSSLELGDSALYFCASSPAEGVNEQFFGPGTRLTVL.